The T cell receptor (beta chain) under discussion was sequenced for a study of cytomegalovirus exposure and HLA in healthy donors. It was with 60 Vbeta and 13 Jbeta primers that the PCR ran. Sequenced by immunoSEQ multiplex PCR; TCRdb stores in-frame clones only, minus some. The table lists fewer than 150,000 clones, approximately 80% of them singletons. This TCR was recovered from a human donor in good health. The sample taken for sequencing was PBMCs.

CDR3 sequence reads: CASTYLAGGGEQFF. DNA of the CDR3: TGTGCCAGCACCTATCTCGCGGGAGGCGGTGAGCAGTTCTTC. This chain links TRBV6-5 with TRBJ2-1; 8 bases line up with TRBD2. In germline, CDR1 is MNHEY, CDR2 SVGAGI. V was pared by 7 bases and J by 9 bases, with 11 bases of the junction left unmatched. The CDR3 has 14 amino acids.